This T cell receptor (beta chain) is drawn from a study of technical replicates of blood from several donors (TCRdb year 2017). The library relied on the immunoSEQ multiplex PCR assay. The immuneACCESS repertoire file appears here via TCRdb, limited to in-frame rearrangements. These files lack a portion of the clones; in checked studies, under half of the deficit traces to unresolved V genes, and the cause of the others is not known. Here the sample has more than 90,000 clones; roughly 95% occur a single time. The ten largest clonotypes hold approximately 0.21% of the sample. Trimming removed 2 bases from V and 5 bases from J, leaving 21 bases between the germline ends. CDR1 LGHNA and CDR2 YNFKEQ are derived from the germline V gene. Inclusive of the bounding cysteine and phenylalanine, the CDR3 is 17 residues long. Only the CDR3 part of the read is kept: 51 bases, read in frame from the first base.

Comment on this clone: The antigen this receptor binds is unknown. No per-base quality is available; no much larger clone lies one base away.

The sequence derives from a human donor in good health. The V and J genes are TRBV4-2 and TRBJ2-5; TRBD2 could be the D gene, as 6 bases match. Sequencing used T cells isolated from PBMCs. The base sequence is TGTGCCAGCAGCCAATCTGGGGGTGGTAGCGGCCCGGAGACCCAGTACTTC. This sequence encodes CASSQSGGGSGPETQYF.